This TCR beta chain was obtained from a study of blood T cell repertoires in COVID-19. Study summary: Whether acute or convalescent, the COVID-19 samples came from the United States, Italy and Spain. PBMCs, B-cell-depleted T cells, or T cells provided the cDNA or gDNA that made up the material.

This CDR3 is 11 amino acids long. Germline assignment: CDR1 SGDLS and CDR2 YYNGEE. Trimming pared 4 bases from V and 5 bases from J, leaving 3 bases between. Original processing methods: How many nucleated cells were present was estimated from reference gene primer amplification. Assay used: immunoSEQ multiplex PCR; TCRdb lists only in-frame clones, some missing. That table furnishes V, J and clone size, whereas the DNA furnished D and trimming. The table shows about 29,000 clones, with 89% occurring only once. The V and J genes are TRBV9 and TRBJ2-2; no reliable D call. The receptor's source is a human donor in a cohort sampled during active COVID-19. The sequenced material came from peripheral blood. CDR3 in amino acids: CASSSTGELFF. CDR3 in DNA: TGTGCCAGCAGCTCTACCGGGGAGCTGTTTTTT.